The following is a T cell receptor (beta chain) sequence with its context. The V gene's germline CDR1 is SGHAT and CDR2 FQNNGV. V lost 3 bases to trimming and J lost 6 bases, with 17 bases between them. This CDR3 is built from 15 residues. This entry is derived from a study of T cell repertoires in ileal Crohn's disease. Time point specified: inflamed ileum from the surgical specimen. Libraries were prepared by immunoSEQ multiplex PCR; TCRdb keeps only in-frame clonotypes and omits some of them. The table lists roughly 10,000 clones, about nine tenths of them singletons. Material for sequencing was ileal tissue. This chain links TRBV11-2 with TRBJ1-2, with D hard to call. The receptor was isolated from an adult with Crohn's disease. CDR3 region: CASSFIPWPSHGYTF. The CDR3 DNA sequence: TGTGCCAGCAGCTTTATCCCGTGGCCCTCACATGGCTACACCTTC. Based on the CDR3 plus reference TRBV11-2 and TRBJ1-2, the full variable domain is EAGVAQSPRYKIIEKRQSVAFWCNPISGHATLYWYQQILGQGPKLLIQFQNNGVVDDSQLPKDRFSAERLKGVDSTLKIQPAKLEDSAVYLCASSFIPWPSHGYTFGSGTRLTVV.